Sequencing of this T cell receptor beta chain was carried out in a study of identical twins. The CDR3 loop spans 15 amino acids. For this clonotype: The antigen is unknown.

Notes on the study in general: Cord blood's abundant beta clonotypes had fewer insertions, unlike memory repertoires.

TCRdb re-called the 5' RACE reads through MiXCR, storing one row per CDR3 protein. The table lists more than 1.5 million distinct CDR3 sequences, more than 30% of them singletons. V usage is TRBV21-1 and J usage is TRBJ2-1; no check of the table's D call, TRBD1, against the DNA was made. TRBV21-1 is termed a pseudogene. The specimen sequenced was cord blood. This TCR came from a newborn girl in good health. The chain's CDR3 is CASSKEDRGRNEQFF. In DNA, the CDR3 is TGTGCCAGCAGCAAAGAGGACAGGGGGCGTAATGAGCAGTTCTTC.